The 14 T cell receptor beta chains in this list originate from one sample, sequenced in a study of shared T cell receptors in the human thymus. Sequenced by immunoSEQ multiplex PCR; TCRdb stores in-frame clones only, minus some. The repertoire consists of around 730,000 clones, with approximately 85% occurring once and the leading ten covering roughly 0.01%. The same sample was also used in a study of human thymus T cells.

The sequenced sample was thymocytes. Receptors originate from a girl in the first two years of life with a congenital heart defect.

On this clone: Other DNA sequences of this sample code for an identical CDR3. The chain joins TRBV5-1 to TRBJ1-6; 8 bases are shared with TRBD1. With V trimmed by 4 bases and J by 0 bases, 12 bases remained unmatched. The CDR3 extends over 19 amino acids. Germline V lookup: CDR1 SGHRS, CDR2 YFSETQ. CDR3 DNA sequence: TGCGCCAGCAGCCCGGGACAGGTGGCGTCGGGCTCCTATAATTCACCCCTCCACTTT. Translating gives CASSPGQVASGSYNSPLHF. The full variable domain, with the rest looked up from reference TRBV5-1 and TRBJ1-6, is KAGVTQTPRYLIKTRGQQVTLSCSPISGHRSVSWYQQTPGQGLQFLFEYFSETQRNKGNFPGRFSGRQFSNSRSEMNVSTLELGDSALYLCASSPGQVASGSYNSPLHFGNGTRLTVT.

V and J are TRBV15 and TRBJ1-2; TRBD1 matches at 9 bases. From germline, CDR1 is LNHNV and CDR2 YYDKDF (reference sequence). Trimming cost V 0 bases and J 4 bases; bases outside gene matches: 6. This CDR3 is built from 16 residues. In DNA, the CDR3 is TGTGCCACCAGCAGAGATTCCGGACAGGGGAGCTATGGCTACACCTTC. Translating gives CATSRDSGQGSYGYTF.

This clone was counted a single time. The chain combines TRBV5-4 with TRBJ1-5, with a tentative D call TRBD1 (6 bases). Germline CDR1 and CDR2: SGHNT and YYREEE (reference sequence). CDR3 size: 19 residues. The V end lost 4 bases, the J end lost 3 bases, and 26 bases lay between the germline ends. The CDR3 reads CASSHKTRDTDVVNQPQHF. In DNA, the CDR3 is TGTGCCAGCAGCCACAAAACCCGGGACACAGACGTAGTCAATCAGCCCCAGCATTTT.

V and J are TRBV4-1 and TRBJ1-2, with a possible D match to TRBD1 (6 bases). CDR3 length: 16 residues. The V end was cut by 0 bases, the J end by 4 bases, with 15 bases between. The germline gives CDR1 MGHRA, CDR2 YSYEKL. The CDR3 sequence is CASSQDRVRTVYGYTF. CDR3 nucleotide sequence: TGCGCCAGCAGCCAAGATCGGGTTCGGACAGTCTATGGCTACACCTTC.

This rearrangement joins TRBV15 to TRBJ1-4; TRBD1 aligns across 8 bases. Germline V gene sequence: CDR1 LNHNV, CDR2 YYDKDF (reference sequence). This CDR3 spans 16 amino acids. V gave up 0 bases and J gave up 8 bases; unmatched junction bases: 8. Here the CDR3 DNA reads TGTGCCACCAGCAGAGATCGGGACAGGAGGTACGAAAAACTGTTTTTT. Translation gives CATSRDRDRRYEKLFF.

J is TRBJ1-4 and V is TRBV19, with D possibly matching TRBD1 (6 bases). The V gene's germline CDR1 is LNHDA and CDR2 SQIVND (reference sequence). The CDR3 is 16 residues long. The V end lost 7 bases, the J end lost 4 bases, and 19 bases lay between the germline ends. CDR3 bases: TGTGCCAGTAAGGACAGCGTCACCCGTTATAATGAAAAACTGTTTTTT. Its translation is CASKDSVTRYNEKLFF.

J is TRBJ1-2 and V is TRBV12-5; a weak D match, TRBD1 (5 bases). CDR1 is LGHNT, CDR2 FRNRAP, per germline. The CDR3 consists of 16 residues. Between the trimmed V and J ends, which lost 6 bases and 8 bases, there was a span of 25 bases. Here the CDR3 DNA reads TGTGCTAGTGGATCCTATAAAACCTGGGGGGTGGAGGGCTACACCTTC. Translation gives CASGSYKTWGVEGYTF. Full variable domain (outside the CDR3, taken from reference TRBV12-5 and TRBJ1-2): DARVTQTPRHKVTEMGQEVTMRCQPILGHNTVFWYRQTMMQGLELLAYFRNRAPLDDSGMPKDRFSAEMPDATLATLKIQPSEPRDSAVYFCASGSYKTWGVEGYTFGSGTRLTVV.

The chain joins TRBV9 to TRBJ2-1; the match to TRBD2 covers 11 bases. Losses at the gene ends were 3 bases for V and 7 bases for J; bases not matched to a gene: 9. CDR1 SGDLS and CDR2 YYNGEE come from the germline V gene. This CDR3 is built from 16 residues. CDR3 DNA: TGTGCCAGCAGCGGGGGAACTAGCGGGGGTGGTAATGAGCAGTTCTTC. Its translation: CASSGGTSGGGNEQFF.

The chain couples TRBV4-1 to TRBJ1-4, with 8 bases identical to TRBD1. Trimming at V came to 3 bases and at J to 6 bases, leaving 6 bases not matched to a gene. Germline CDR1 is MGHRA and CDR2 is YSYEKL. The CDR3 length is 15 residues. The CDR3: CASSHQDRAYEKLFF. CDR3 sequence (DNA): TGCGCCAGCAGCCACCAGGACAGGGCTTATGAAAAACTGTTTTTT.

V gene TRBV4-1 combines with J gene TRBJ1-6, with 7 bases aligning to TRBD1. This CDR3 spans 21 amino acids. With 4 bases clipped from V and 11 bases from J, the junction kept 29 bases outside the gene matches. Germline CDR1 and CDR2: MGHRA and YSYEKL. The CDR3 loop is CASSPPGPGTETPGGMAPLHF. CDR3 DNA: TGCGCCAGCAGCCCCCCCGGTCCAGGGACAGAAACTCCGGGTGGTATGGCACCCCTCCACTTT.

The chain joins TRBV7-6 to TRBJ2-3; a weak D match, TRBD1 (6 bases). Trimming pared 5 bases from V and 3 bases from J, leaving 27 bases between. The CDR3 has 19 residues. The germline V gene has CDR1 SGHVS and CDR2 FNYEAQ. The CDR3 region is CASSHLPGPRGWSTDTQYF. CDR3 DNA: TGTGCCAGCAGCCATTTACCTGGGCCGAGGGGGTGGTCGACAGATACGCAGTATTTT.

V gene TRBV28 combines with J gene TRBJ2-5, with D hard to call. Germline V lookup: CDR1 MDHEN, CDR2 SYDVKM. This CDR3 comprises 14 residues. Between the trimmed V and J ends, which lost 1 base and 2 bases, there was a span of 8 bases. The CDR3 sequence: CASSLLSLQETQYF. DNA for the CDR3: TGTGCCAGCAGTTTATTGAGTCTTCAAGAGACCCAGTACTTC.

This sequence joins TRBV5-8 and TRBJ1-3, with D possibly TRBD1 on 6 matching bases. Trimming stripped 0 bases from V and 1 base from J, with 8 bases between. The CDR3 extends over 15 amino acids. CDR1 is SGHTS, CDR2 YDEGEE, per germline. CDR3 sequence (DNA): TGTGCCAGCAGCTTGGCCGGGACATCTGGAAACACCATATATTTT. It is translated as CASSLAGTSGNTIYF.

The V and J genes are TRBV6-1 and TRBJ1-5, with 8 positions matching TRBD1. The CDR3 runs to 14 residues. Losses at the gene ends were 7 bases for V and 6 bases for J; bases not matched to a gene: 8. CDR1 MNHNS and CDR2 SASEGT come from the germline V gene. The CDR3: CASMVSGGVQPQHF. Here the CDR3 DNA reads TGTGCCAGCATGGTTTCAGGGGGCGTTCAGCCCCAGCATTTT.